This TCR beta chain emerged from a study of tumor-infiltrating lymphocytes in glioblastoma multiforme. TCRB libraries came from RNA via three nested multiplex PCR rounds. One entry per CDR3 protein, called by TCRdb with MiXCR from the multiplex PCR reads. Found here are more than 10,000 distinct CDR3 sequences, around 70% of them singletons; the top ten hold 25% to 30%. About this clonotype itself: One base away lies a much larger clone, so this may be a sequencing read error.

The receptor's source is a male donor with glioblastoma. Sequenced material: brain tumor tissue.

CDR3 DNA: TGTGTCAGCAGCCAGAGAAGAATCCAAGAGACCCAGTACTTC. Amino acids: CVSSQRRIQETQYF. V and J are TRBV21-1 and TRBJ2-5. TRBV21-1 counts as a pseudogene. This CDR3 contains 14 residues.